This T cell receptor beta chain was found in a study of control samples from healthy donors and cancer patients. Profiled with immunoSEQ multiplex PCR; TCRdb holds only in-frame clones, not every one. Of about 220,000 clones in the sample, roughly 94% were seen once. The germline V and J ends were trimmed by 4 bases and 3 bases, with 18 bases remaining between them. Germline assignment: CDR1 LGHNA and CDR2 YSLEER. This CDR3 has 16 residues. This clonotype was sampled from a man aged 45 to 65 in good health. The chain joins TRBV4-3 to TRBJ1-2; D not resolved. Sequenced sample: blood. In DNA form, the CDR3 reads TGCGCCAGCAGCCTAACCCTAAGCGTCTCTCACTATGGCTACACCTTC. Translated: CASSLTLSVSHYGYTF.